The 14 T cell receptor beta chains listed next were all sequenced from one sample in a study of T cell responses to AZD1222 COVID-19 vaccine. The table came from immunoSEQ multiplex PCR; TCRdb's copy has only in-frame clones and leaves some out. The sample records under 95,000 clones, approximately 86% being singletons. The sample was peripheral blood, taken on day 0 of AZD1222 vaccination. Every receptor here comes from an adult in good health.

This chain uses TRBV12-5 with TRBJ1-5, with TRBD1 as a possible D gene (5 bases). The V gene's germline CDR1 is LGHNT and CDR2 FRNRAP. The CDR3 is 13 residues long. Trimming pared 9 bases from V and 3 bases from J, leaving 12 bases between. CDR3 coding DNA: TGTGCTAGCGTCGGGGACCTCAATCAGCCCCAGCATTTT. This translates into CASVGDLNQPQHF.

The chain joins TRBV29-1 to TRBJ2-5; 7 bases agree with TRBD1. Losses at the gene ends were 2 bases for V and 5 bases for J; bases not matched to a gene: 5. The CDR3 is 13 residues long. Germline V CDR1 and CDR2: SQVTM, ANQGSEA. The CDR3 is CSVELQGYETQYF. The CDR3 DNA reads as TGCAGCGTTGAACTACAGGGGTATGAGACCCAGTACTTC.

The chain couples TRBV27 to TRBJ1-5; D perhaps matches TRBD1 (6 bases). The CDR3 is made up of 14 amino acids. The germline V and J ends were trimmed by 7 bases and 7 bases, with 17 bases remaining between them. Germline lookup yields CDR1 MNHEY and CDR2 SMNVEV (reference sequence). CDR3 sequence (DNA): TGTGCCAGCACCTCAATGGGGGGCGAACAGCCCCAGCATTTT. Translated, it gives CASTSMGGEQPQHF.

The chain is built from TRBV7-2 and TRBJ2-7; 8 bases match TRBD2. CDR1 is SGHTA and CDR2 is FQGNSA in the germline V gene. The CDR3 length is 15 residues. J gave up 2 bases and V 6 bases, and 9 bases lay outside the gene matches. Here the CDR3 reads CASRPRREVPYEQYF. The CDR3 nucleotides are TGTGCCAGCAGACCGCGGCGGGAGGTCCCCTACGAGCAGTACTTC.

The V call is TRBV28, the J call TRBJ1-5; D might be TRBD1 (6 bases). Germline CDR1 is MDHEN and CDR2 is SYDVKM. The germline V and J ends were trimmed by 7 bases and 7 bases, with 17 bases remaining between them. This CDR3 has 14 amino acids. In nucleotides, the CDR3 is TGTGCCAGCACTCGCCCACAGGGCGGCCAGCCCCAGCATTTT. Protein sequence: CASTRPQGGQPQHF.

The CDR3 protein is CASSVGANYGYTF. Here the CDR3 DNA reads TGTGCCAGCAGCGTCGGGGCGAACTATGGCTACACCTTC. This chain joins TRBV9 and TRBJ1-2, with D possibly being TRBD1 (5 bases). The CDR3 runs 13 residues. V was cut by 2 bases and J by 2 bases, with 7 bases left in between. CDR1 SGDLS and CDR2 YYNGEE come from the germline V gene.

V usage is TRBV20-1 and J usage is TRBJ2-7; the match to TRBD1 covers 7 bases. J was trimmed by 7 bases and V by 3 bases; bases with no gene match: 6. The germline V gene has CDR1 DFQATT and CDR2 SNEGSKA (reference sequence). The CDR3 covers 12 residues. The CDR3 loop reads CSASPGGMEQYF. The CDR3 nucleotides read TGCAGTGCTAGTCCAGGGGGAATGGAGCAGTACTTC.

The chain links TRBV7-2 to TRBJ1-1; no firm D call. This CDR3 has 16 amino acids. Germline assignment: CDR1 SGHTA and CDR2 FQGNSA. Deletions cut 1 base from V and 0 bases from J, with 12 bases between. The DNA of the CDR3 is TGTGCCAGCAGCTTAGGGAAAGGATCATTGAACACTGAAGCTTTCTTT. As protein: CASSLGKGSLNTEAFF.

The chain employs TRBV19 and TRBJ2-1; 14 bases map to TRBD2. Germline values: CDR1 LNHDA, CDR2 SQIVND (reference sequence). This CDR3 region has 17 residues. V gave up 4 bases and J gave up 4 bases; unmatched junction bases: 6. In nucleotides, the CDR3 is TGTGCCAGTAGTACAAGACTAGCGGGAGGGCTATACAATGAGCAGTTCTTC. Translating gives CASSTRLAGGLYNEQFF.

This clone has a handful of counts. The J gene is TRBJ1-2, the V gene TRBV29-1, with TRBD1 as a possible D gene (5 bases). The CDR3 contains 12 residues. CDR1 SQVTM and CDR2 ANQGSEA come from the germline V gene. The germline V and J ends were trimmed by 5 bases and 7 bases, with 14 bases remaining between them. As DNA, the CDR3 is TGCAGCGTTACCCAGGGAGTAGCTGGCTACACCTTC. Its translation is CSVTQGVAGYTF.

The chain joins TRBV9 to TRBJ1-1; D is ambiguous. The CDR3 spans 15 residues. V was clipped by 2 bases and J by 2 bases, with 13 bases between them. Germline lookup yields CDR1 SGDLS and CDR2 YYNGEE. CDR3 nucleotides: TGTGCCAGCAGCGTGGAGGGCTACTTTAACACTGAAGCTTTCTTT. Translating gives CASSVEGYFNTEAFF.

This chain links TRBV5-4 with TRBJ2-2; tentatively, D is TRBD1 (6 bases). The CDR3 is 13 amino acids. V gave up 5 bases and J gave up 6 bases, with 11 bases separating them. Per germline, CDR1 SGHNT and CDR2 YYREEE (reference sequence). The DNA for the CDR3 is TGTGCCAGCAGACTGGACAGTCCCGGGGAGCTGTTTTTT. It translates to CASRLDSPGELFF.

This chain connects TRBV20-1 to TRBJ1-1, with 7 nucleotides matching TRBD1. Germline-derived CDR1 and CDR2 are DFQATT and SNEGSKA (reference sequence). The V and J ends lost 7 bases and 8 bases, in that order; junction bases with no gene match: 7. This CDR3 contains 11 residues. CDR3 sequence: CSGSKTGEAFF. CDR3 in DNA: TGCAGTGGCTCAAAGACAGGGGAAGCTTTCTTT.

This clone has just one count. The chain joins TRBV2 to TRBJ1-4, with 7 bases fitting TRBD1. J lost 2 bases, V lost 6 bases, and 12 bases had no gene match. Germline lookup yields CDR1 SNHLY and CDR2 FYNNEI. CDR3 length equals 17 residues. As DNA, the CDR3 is TGTGCCAGCAGGGGGGAGGGGGCGTCGACGACTAATGAAAAACTGTTTTTT. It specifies CASRGEGASTTNEKLFF.